Below are 27 T cell receptor beta chains sequenced from a single sample in a study of blood T cells in healthy people across ages. For the second PCR, which ran for about 6 to 11 cycles, a sample-barcoded 5' primer and a J-beta primer mix were used. TCRdb itself ran the 5' RACE reads through MiXCR, one entry per CDR3 protein. This table has some 800,000 distinct CDR3 sequences, under 55% appearing once. Sequences were obtained from blood. The receptors here all came from a man in his 60s in good health.

This clonotype was picked up a small number of times. V and J are TRBV12-3 or TRBV12-4 and TRBJ2-7; D gene ambiguous. The CDR3 consists of 12 residues. The V and J ends lost 8 bases and 4 bases respectively, with 12 bases between them. CDR3 nucleotide sequence: TGTGCCAGCGGCCCAGGACGATACGAGCAGTACTTC. This encodes CASGPGRYEQYF.

The CDR3 reads CASRMTPGTGELFF. CDR3 DNA sequence: TGTGCCAGCAGAATGACTCCCGGCACCGGGGAGCTGTTTTTT. The J gene is TRBJ2-2, the V gene TRBV7-2; D not resolved. Germline CDR1 is SGHTA and CDR2 is FQGNSA. V shed 6 bases and J shed 4 bases, with 12 bases lying between them. CDR3 size: 14 residues. Looking up the rest from reference TRBV7-2 and TRBJ2-2 gives the full variable domain: GAGVSQSPSNKVTEKGKDVELRCDPISGHTALYWYRQSLGQGLEFLIYFQGNSAPDKSGLPSDRFSAERTGGSVSTLTIQRTQQEDSAVYLCASRMTPGTGELFFGEGSRLTVL.

The chain joins TRBV7-2 to TRBJ2-3; 9 nucleotides match TRBD2. CDR1 and CDR2 (germline): SGHTA, FQGNSA. This CDR3 contains 17 residues. V trimming: 4 bases; J trimming: 0 bases; junction bases outside the gene matches: 8. DNA of the CDR3: TGTGCCAGCAGCTCTCGGACGACTAGCGGCAGCACAGATACGCAGTATTTT. Amino acids: CASSSRTTSGSTDTQYF.

This clonotype was detected a few times. This chain joins TRBV28 and TRBJ2-7; D perhaps matches TRBD1 (5 bases). The V gene's germline CDR1 is MDHEN and CDR2 SYDVKM. The CDR3 totals 12 residues. V was trimmed by 6 bases and J by 4 bases, leaving 10 bases between them. The CDR3, as DNA: TGTGCCAGCAGCCCCAAGGGGTACGAGCAGTACTTC. Translated: CASSPKGYEQYF.

Only a few counts were recorded for this clonotype. The genes are TRBV4-3 and TRBJ2-7, with D perhaps matching TRBD1 (6 bases). The CDR3 has 16 residues. V was shortened by 4 bases and J by 2 bases, with 18 bases between the two germline ends. Germline CDR1 and CDR2: LGHNA and YSLEER. The CDR3 DNA follows: TGCGCCAGCAGCCCTCCGGGACAAGGAACTCCCTACGAGCAGTACTTC. Protein: CASSPPGQGTPYEQYF.

The chain links TRBV5-1 to TRBJ2-2; D uncertain. The CDR3 has 15 amino acids. With 0 bases removed from V and 2 bases from J, the gap between germline ends came to 8 bases. The V gene's germline CDR1 is SGHRS and CDR2 YFSETQ. The CDR3 is CASSLGWSNTGELFF. The CDR3 DNA reads TGCGCCAGCAGCTTGGGATGGTCCAACACCGGGGAGCTGTTTTTT.

This rearrangement joins TRBV28 to TRBJ2-5; D call uncertain. The CDR3 runs 13 residues. CDR1 and CDR2 from the germline V gene are MDHEN and SYDVKM. Deletions cut 5 bases from V and 5 bases from J, with 12 bases between. The CDR3 loop reads CASSPPSLETQYF. DNA for the CDR3: TGTGCCAGCAGTCCCCCTAGTTTGGAGACCCAGTACTTC.

Many counts were recorded for this clonotype. The chain carries TRBV9 and TRBJ2-5; tentative D call: TRBD2 (6 bases). Germline V gene lookup returns CDR1 SGDLS and CDR2 YYNGEE. Trimming removed 0 bases at V and 2 bases at J, with 8 bases between. There are 14 residues in the CDR3. CDR3 nucleotide sequence: TGTGCCAGCAGCGTAGGGACTATACAAGAGACCCAGTACTTC. Its translation: CASSVGTIQETQYF.

Comment on this clonotype: A much larger clone differs from this one at a single base, so this may be a read error. The chain recombines TRBV4-3 with TRBJ1-2, with 9 bases that match TRBD1. The CDR3 extends over 14 amino acids. In germline, CDR1 is LGHNA, CDR2 YSLEER. Trimming cost V 3 bases and J 5 bases; bases outside gene matches: 4. CDR3: CASSHATGGYGYTF. CDR3 nucleotide sequence: TGCGCCAGCAGCCACGCGACAGGGGGGTATGGCTACACCTTC.

This clonotype was seen a few times. The J gene is TRBJ1-2, the V gene TRBV6-1; 7 bases line up with TRBD1. V gave up 4 bases and J gave up 7 bases; unmatched junction bases: 12. CDR1 is MNHNS and CDR2 is SASEGT in the germline V gene. CDR3 length: 15 residues. This chain's CDR3 is CASSGRDSRLLGYTF. CDR3 bases: TGTGCCAGCAGTGGCCGGGACAGTCGACTCCTTGGCTACACCTTC.

The rearrangement joins TRBV7-2 to TRBJ2-3, with 12 bases fitting TRBD2. From germline, CDR1 is SGHTA and CDR2 FQGNSA. V lost 4 bases, J lost 4 bases, and 6 bases stayed unmatched. CDR3 length: 16 residues. CDR3 region: CASSYIPSGGADTQYF. CDR3 nucleotide sequence: TGTGCCAGCAGCTACATCCCTAGCGGGGGGGCAGATACGCAGTATTTT.

This clonotype has just a few counts. This chain links TRBV6-6 with TRBJ1-1; a weak D match, TRBD1 (5 bases). This CDR3 comprises 14 residues. CDR1 and CDR2 from the germline V gene are MNHNY and SVGAGI (reference sequence). Trimming stripped 3 bases from V and 6 bases from J, with 14 bases between. The CDR3 protein is CASSYRPGGAEAFF. CDR3 nucleotide sequence: TGTGCCAGCAGTTATCGGCCGGGGGGGGCTGAAGCTTTCTTT.

The chain carries TRBV6-6 and TRBJ2-3; TRBD2 aligns across 8 bases. J lost 5 bases, V lost 6 bases, and 7 bases had no gene match. The CDR3 extends over 14 amino acids. The germline CDR1 and CDR2 sequences are MNHNY and SVGAGI (reference sequence). This CDR3 is CASRYRSGEDTQYF. The DNA for the CDR3 is TGTGCCAGCAGATACCGTAGCGGGGAAGATACGCAGTATTTT.

For the CDR3, the DNA is TGTGCCAGCAGTCGGGCAGGGATGCACGAGCAGTACTTC. Its protein product is CASSRAGMHEQYF. V is TRBV9 and J is TRBJ2-4; weak D call: TRBD1 (5 bases). TRBJ2-7 matches the DNA end more closely, so the J call is doubtful. From germline, CDR1 is SGDLS and CDR2 YYNGEE. The length of the CDR3 is 13 residues.

This clonotype has a single count. The rearrangement uses TRBV6-2 or TRBV6-3 and TRBJ2-7; D remains unclear. The CDR3 extends over 14 amino acids. The V and J ends lost 6 bases and 1 base respectively, with 13 bases between them. From germline, CDR1 is MNHEY and CDR2 SVGEGT. The CDR3 nucleotides are TGTGCCAGCAGCACGCTAGGCGGATCCTACGAGCAGTACTTC. Its protein product is CASSTLGGSYEQYF.

The chain has TRBV5-5 and TRBJ1-2; 7 nucleotides line up with TRBD1. The length of the CDR3 is 13 residues. The germline V gene has CDR1 SGHKS and CDR2 YYEKEE (reference sequence). Trimming cost V 2 bases and J 6 bases; bases outside gene matches: 4. The CDR3 DNA reads as TGTGCCAGCAGCTTACAGGGGCGGGATGGCTACACCTTC. Translation: CASSLQGRDGYTF.

This clonotype was seen more than once but under ten times. The chain recombines TRBV7-2 with TRBJ2-7; D perhaps matches TRBD2 (6 bases). The CDR3 is 16 residues long. Germline loops: CDR1 SGHTA, CDR2 FQGNSA. The V end lost 2 bases, the J end lost 2 bases, and 16 bases lay between the germline ends. CDR3: CASSLMDSGYPYEQYF. Written as DNA, the CDR3 is TGTGCCAGCAGCTTAATGGATAGCGGATATCCCTACGAGCAGTACTTC.

The chain links TRBV12-3 or TRBV12-4 to TRBJ1-1; D is unresolved. The CDR3 runs 14 residues. Trimming stripped 6 bases from V and 1 base from J, with 12 bases between. CDR3 in amino acids: CASSRTNWNTEAFF. The CDR3, as DNA: TGTGCCAGCAGCCGCACCAACTGGAACACTGAAGCTTTCTTT.

This chain connects TRBV12-3 or TRBV12-4 to TRBJ1-4; TRBD1 matches 8 bases. The CDR3 length is 15 residues. V lost 7 bases and J lost 6; bases outside the gene matches: 10. The CDR3 bases are TGTGCCAGCACCCCGACAGGGGCGGACCATGAAAAACTGTTTTTT. Translation: CASTPTGADHEKLFF.

The V call is TRBV20-1, the J call TRBJ2-1; 8 nucleotides align to TRBD2. Germline lookup yields CDR1 DFQATT and CDR2 SNEGSKA (reference sequence). V was pared by 1 base and J by 9 bases, with 8 bases of the junction left unmatched. There are 14 residues in the CDR3. The CDR3 reads CSARVPGGRGEQFF. CDR3 coding DNA: TGCAGTGCTAGAGTCCCGGGGGGGAGGGGTGAGCAGTTCTTC.

This chain connects TRBV7-2 to TRBJ2-3, with D tentatively TRBD2 (7 bases). The length of the CDR3 is 15 residues. With 6 bases removed from V and 0 bases from J, the gap between germline ends came to 13 bases. Germline V gene lookup returns CDR1 SGHTA and CDR2 FQGNSA. The CDR3 is CASRLGGPSTDTQYF. The CDR3 coding sequence is TGTGCCAGCAGGCTCGGGGGGCCCAGCACAGATACGCAGTATTTT.

This clonotype was seen only a few times. The V and J genes are TRBV20-1 and TRBJ2-7, with 8 nucleotides matching TRBD2. Looked up from germline, CDR1 is DFQATT and CDR2 is SNEGSKA (reference sequence). This CDR3 region has 15 residues. V dropped 6 bases and J dropped 3; count of bases not matched to a gene: 13. CDR3 in amino acids: CSAKRARGGSYEQYF. The DNA of the CDR3 is TGCAGTGCCAAAAGGGCCCGGGGGGGCAGCTACGAGCAGTACTTC.

The chain is built from TRBV12-3 or TRBV12-4 and TRBJ2-5; either TRBD1 or TRBD2 may supply D (6 bases each). The CDR3 spans 14 residues. The V and J ends lost 6 bases and 2 bases respectively, with 13 bases between them. CDR3 in DNA: TGTGCCAGCAGACAGGGAGGTGCACAAGAGACCCAGTACTTC. Protein: CASRQGGAQETQYF.

The chain recombines TRBV7-2 with TRBJ2-7; 7 bases are shared with TRBD2. Looked up from germline, CDR1 is SGHTA and CDR2 is FQGNSA. This CDR3 is 15 amino acids long. The V gene end was trimmed by 5 bases and the J gene end by 0 bases; junction bases not matched to a gene: 7. The CDR3 coding sequence is TGTGCCAGCAGCCGATCGGCTAGCGGCTCCTACGAGCAGTACTTC. Protein: CASSRSASGSYEQYF.

There are a few counts of this clonotype. The chain has TRBV25-1 and TRBJ2-7, with D possibly being TRBD1 (6 bases). Trimming cost V 6 bases and J 6 bases, with 12 bases left between them. This CDR3 contains 12 residues. Germline-derived CDR1 and CDR2 are MGHDK and SYGVNS. The CDR3 loop is CASRLTGFEQYF. The CDR3, as DNA: TGTGCCAGCAGGCTTACAGGGTTCGAGCAGTACTTC.

The chain recombines TRBV7-2 with TRBJ2-3; no clear D gene. The CDR3 is made up of 13 amino acids. CDR1 SGHTA and CDR2 FQGNSA come from the germline V gene. With 2 bases removed from V and 6 bases from J, the gap between germline ends came to 9 bases. In nucleotides, the CDR3 is TGTGCCAGCAGCTTATCCAGTTTTGATACGCAGTATTTT. It encodes CASSLSSFDTQYF.

The chain links TRBV7-8 to TRBJ2-1; no clear D gene. CDR3 length: 12 residues. Germline CDR1 is SGHVS and CDR2 is FQNEAQ. Between the trimmed V and J ends, which lost 5 bases and 12 bases, there was a span of 14 bases. The chain's CDR3 is CASSQQLSGQFF. CDR3 DNA: TGTGCCAGCAGCCAACAACTTTCTGGGCAGTTCTTC.